This TCR beta chain emerged from a study of control samples from healthy donors and cancer patients. This CDR3 spans 15 amino acids. V shed 4 bases and J shed 3 bases, with 16 bases lying between them. Germline V gene lookup returns CDR1 LNHDA and CDR2 SQIVND (reference sequence). Only in-frame clones appear in the TCRdb table, and some are missing; sequencing was by immunoSEQ multiplex PCR. This sample carries some 130,000 clones, around 90% of them seen once, and the ten largest clones take roughly 2.5%. The TCR sequence derives from a man between 35 and 55 years old in good health. The gene calls are TRBV19 and TRBJ2-7; D could derive from TRBD1 or TRBD2 (5 bases each). Sequenced material: blood. CDR3: CASSRSRDVSYEQYF. The CDR3 DNA reads as TGTGCCAGTAGTAGGTCAAGGGACGTTAGCTACGAGCAGTACTTC.